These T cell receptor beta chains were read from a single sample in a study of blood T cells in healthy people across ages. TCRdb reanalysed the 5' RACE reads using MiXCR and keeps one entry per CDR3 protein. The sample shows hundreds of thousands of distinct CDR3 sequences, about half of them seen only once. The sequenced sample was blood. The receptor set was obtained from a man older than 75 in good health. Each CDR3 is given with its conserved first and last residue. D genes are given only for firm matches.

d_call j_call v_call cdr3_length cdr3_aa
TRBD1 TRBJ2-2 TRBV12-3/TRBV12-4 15 CASSWGTGGSGELFF
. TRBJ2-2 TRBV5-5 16 CASDGLGALNTGELFF
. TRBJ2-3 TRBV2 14 CASSHPDGPDTQYF
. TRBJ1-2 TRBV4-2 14 CASSQDSQLYGYTF
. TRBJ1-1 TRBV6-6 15 CASSRTTGMGTEAFF
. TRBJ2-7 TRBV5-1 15 CASSLGGGQSYEQYF
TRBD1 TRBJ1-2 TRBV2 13 CASSGDRSYGYTF
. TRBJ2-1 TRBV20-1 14 CSANSGLLNNEQFF
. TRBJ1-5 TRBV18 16 CASSRSGGRDNQPQHF
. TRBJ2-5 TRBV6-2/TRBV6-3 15 CASSYSMGDGWTQYF
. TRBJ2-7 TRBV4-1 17 CASSQETGPLSSYEQYF
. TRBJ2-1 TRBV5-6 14 CASNLGGLYNEQFF
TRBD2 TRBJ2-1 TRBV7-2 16 CASSFEAGGGYNEQFF
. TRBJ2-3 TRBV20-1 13 CSAKPGYTDTQYF
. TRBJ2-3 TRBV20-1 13 CSAGQLSTDTQYF
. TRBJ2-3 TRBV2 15 CASSASPGGTDTQYF
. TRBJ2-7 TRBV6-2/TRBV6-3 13 CASSQEMYYEQYF
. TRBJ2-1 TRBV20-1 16 CSARVPVLGSYNEQFF
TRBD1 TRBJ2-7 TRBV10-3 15 CATGDSRGISYEQYF
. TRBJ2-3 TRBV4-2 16 CASSQDDPRGTDTQYF
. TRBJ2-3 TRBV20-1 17 CSARDYAMQLSTDTQYF
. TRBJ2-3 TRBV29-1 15 CSVCPPERGTDTQYF
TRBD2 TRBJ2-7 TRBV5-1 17 CASSLVLAGGSLREQYF
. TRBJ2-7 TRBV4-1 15 CASSQAAGQSYEQYF
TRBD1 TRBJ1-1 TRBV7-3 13 CASSKDRGTEAFF
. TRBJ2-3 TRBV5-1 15 CASSPDGSTTDTQYF
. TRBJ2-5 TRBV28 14 CASSFRAVQETQYF
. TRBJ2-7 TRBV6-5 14 CASSYSSWELEQYF
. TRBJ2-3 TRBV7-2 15 CASSLSGEYGDTQYF
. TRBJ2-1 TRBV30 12 CAWSPRYNEQFF
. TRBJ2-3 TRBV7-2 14 CASKGGVSTDTQYF
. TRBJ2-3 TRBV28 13 CASSMGFTDTQYF
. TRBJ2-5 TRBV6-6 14 CASSFPTAQETQYF
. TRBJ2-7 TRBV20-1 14 CSAKRQTIAREQYF
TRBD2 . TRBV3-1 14 CASSRKLAGDEQYF
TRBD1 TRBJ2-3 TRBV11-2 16 CASSGVTGGNTDTQYF
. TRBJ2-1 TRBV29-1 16 CSVEDQKGKNYNEQFF
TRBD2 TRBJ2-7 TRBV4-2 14 CASSQGEGRYEQYF
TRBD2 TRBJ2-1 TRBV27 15 CASISLAGGHNEQFF
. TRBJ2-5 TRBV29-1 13 CSVVRGYQETQYF
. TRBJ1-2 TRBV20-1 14 CSATGRPTTYGYTF
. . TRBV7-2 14 CASLTAPRGGEQYF
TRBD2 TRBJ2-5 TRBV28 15 CASSFGSGAQETQYF
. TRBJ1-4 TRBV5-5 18 CASSSDGIEGLFNEKLFF
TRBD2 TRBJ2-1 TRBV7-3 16 CASSSSPGLADSEQFF
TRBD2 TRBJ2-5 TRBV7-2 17 CASSIGRTRGLRETQYF